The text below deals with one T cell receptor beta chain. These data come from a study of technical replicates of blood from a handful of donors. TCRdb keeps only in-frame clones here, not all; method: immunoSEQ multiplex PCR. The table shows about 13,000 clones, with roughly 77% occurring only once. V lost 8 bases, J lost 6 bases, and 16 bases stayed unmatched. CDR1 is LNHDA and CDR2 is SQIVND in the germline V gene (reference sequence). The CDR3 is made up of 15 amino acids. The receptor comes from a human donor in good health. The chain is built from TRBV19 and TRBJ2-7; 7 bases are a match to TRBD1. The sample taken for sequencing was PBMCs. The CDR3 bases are TGTGCCAGTCAAGCCAGCTCGACAGGGTCTGGCGAGCAGTACTTC. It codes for CASQASSTGSGEQYF.